This is a list of T cell receptor beta chains from one sample in a study of cytomegalovirus exposure and HLA in healthy donors. Repertoires were generated with immunoSEQ multiplex PCR, while TCRdb's copy carries only in-frame clones and drops some. Of some 190,000 clones listed, around 85% were seen once; the top ten hold around 1.9%. Sequencing used PBMCs. The origin of the receptors is a man between 18 and 35 years old in good health and CMV-seronegative. Both conserved end residues are part of each CDR3. A D gene is named only where the DNA matches it firmly. Clone size is shown for a subset of rows, as once, few, many or a class of expanded clone.

J: TRBJ1-4
V: TRBV6-6
D: TRBD1
size: -
CDR3: CASSRDRANEKLFF
DNA: TGTGCCAGCAGCAGAGACAGGGCGAATGAAAAACTGTTTTTT

J: TRBJ2-5
V: TRBV27
D: -
size: -
CDR3: CASSLAPPPRGQETQYF
DNA: TGTGCCAGCAGTTTGGCCCCACCCCCCCGGGGCCAAGAGACCCAGTACTTC

J: TRBJ2-1
V: TRBV11-2
D: TRBD1
size: once
CDR3: CASSPGGNEQFF
DNA: TGTGCCAGCAGCCCAGGGGGCAATGAGCAGTTCTTC

J: TRBJ2-2
V: TRBV7-2
D: -
size: -
CDR3: CASSPALRGTGELFF
DNA: TGTGCCAGCAGCCCCGCACTGCGTGGCACCGGGGAGCTGTTTTTT

J: TRBJ2-6
V: TRBV9
D: TRBD1
size: -
CDR3: CASTLGDRISGANVLTF
DNA: TGTGCCAGCACCCTTGGGGACAGGATCTCTGGGGCCAACGTCCTGACTTTC

J: TRBJ2-1
V: TRBV6-5
D: -
size: -
CDR3: CASGRGGGWDEQFF
DNA: TGTGCCAGTGGCCGCGGGGGCGGGTGGGATGAGCAGTTCTTC

J: TRBJ2-5
V: TRBV7-2
D: -
size: -
CDR3: CASSRDTTQETQYF
DNA: TGTGCCAGCAGCCGAGATACCACTCAAGAGACCCAGTACTTC

J: TRBJ2-5
V: TRBV7-7
D: -
size: -
CDR3: CASSLAARVQETQYF
DNA: TGTGCTAGCAGCTTAGCGGCCAGGGTCCAAGAGACCCAGTACTTC

J: TRBJ2-1
V: TRBV5-1
D: -
size: -
CDR3: CASSLANGNNEQFF
DNA: TGCGCCAGCAGCTTGGCCAACGGGAACAATGAGCAGTTCTTC

J: TRBJ1-5
V: TRBV28
D: -
size: -
CDR3: CASSRSGKWGFNQPQHF
DNA: TGTGCCAGCAGCCGATCAGGGAAATGGGGCTTCAATCAGCCCCAGCATTTT

J: TRBJ1-1
V: TRBV14
D: -
size: -
CDR3: CASSPRHRAEKMNTEAFF
DNA: TGTGCCAGCAGCCCCAGACACAGGGCAGAGAAGATGAACACTGAAGCTTTCTTT

J: TRBJ2-2
V: TRBV18
D: -
size: -
CDR3: CASSPTQPGELFF
DNA: TGTGCCAGCTCCCCAACTCAACCCGGGGAGCTGTTTTTT

J: TRBJ1-1
V: TRBV9
D: -
size: few
CDR3: CASSVQVNTEAFF
DNA: TGTGCCAGCAGCGTACAGGTCAACACTGAAGCTTTCTTT

J: TRBJ2-2
V: TRBV19
D: TRBD2
size: -
CDR3: CASNSGRAAGELFF
DNA: TGTGCCAGTAATAGCGGGAGGGCGGCCGGGGAGCTGTTTTTT

J: TRBJ1-1
V: TRBV7-9
D: -
size: once
CDR3: CASSLGAVEAFF
DNA: TGTGCCAGCAGCTTAGGGGCAGTTGAAGCTTTCTTT

J: TRBJ2-7
V: TRBV7-2
D: TRBD2
size: -
CDR3: CASSPGGSYEQYF
DNA: TGTGCCAGCAGCCCGGGGGGCTCCTACGAGCAGTACTTC

J: TRBJ2-2
V: TRBV30
D: TRBD2
size: -
CDR3: CAWNQREASTGELFF
DNA: TGTGCCTGGAATCAGCGGGAAGCCTCCACCGGGGAGCTGTTTTTT

J: TRBJ1-5
V: TRBV19
D: TRBD1
size: -
CDR3: CASTITGGHQPQHF
DNA: TGTGCCAGTACCATTACAGGGGGCCATCAGCCCCAGCATTTT

J: TRBJ2-7
V: TRBV9
D: TRBD1
size: -
CDR3: CASSMTGVGNEQYF
DNA: TGTGCCAGCAGCATGACAGGGGTTGGAAACGAGCAGTACTTC

J: TRBJ2-5
V: TRBV5-6
D: TRBD2
size: -
CDR3: CASSWRIAGGRETQYF
DNA: TGTGCCAGCAGCTGGAGGATAGCGGGGGGGCGGGAGACCCAGTACTTC

J: TRBJ2-5
V: TRBV27
D: TRBD2
size: -
CDR3: CASSLRPGLAGEETQYF
DNA: TGTGCCAGCAGCTTACGTCCGGGACTAGCGGGGGAAGAGACCCAGTACTTC

J: TRBJ2-3
V: TRBV9
D: -
size: -
CDR3: CASSVGPRDTQYF
DNA: TGTGCCAGCAGCGTAGGGCCCAGGGATACGCAGTATTTT

J: TRBJ2-7
V: TRBV12-5
D: -
size: few
CDR3: CASGLVLGRDYEQYF
DNA: TGTGCTAGTGGTTTGGTACTGGGCAGGGACTACGAGCAGTACTTC

J: TRBJ1-3
V: TRBV29-1
D: TRBD1
size: -
CDR3: CSATIPGQGFGNTIYF
DNA: TGCAGCGCGACTATCCCGGGACAGGGCTTTGGAAACACCATATATTTT

J: TRBJ1-5
V: TRBV10-3
D: -
size: few
CDR3: CAISEGQISNQPQHF
DNA: TGTGCCATCAGTGAGGGACAGATCAGCAATCAGCCCCAGCATTTT

J: TRBJ2-7
V: TRBV29-1
D: TRBD1
size: few
CDR3: CSVRQGWGEQYF
DNA: TGCAGCGTCCGACAGGGGTGGGGCGAGCAGTACTTC

J: TRBJ2-1
V: TRBV9
D: -
size: -
CDR3: CASSGTQYHEQFF
DNA: TGTGCCAGCAGCGGGACACAGTACCATGAGCAGTTCTTC

J: TRBJ1-2
V: TRBV2
D: -
size: -
CDR3: CASSGSTASTGYTF
DNA: TGTGCCAGCAGTGGGTCAACAGCCTCTACGGGCTACACCTTC

J: TRBJ2-7
V: TRBV29-1
D: TRBD2
size: -
CDR3: CSVEDRLAGGLYEQYF
DNA: TGCAGCGTTGAAGATCGGCTAGCGGGAGGTCTCTACGAGCAGTACTTC

J: TRBJ1-2
V: TRBV11-2
D: TRBD1
size: -
CDR3: CASSRGGTGGYSGYTF
DNA: TGTGCCAGCAGCCGAGGGGGGACAGGGGGGTATAGTGGCTACACCTTC

J: TRBJ2-7
V: TRBV2
D: TRBD2
size: few
CDR3: CASRDWMGLAGHSYEQYF
DNA: TGTGCCAGCCGCGATTGGATGGGACTAGCGGGACACTCCTACGAGCAGTACTTC

J: TRBJ1-1
V: TRBV10-3
D: TRBD1
size: few
CDR3: CAIPGGNTEAFF
DNA: TGTGCCATCCCAGGGGGGAACACTGAAGCTTTCTTT

J: TRBJ2-7
V: TRBV19
D: -
size: -
CDR3: CASSMGQTREQYF
DNA: TGTGCCAGTAGTATGGGCCAGACGCGCGAGCAGTACTTC

J: TRBJ2-1
V: TRBV30
D: TRBD1
size: -
CDR3: CAWSVLKPGTASSYNEQFF
DNA: TGTGCCTGGAGTGTCCTTAAGCCCGGGACAGCGAGCTCCTACAATGAGCAGTTCTTC

J: TRBJ1-6
V: TRBV7-7
D: TRBD1
size: -
CDR3: CASSTSTGAYNSPLHF
DNA: TGTGCTAGCAGCACTTCGACAGGGGCCTATAATTCACCCCTCCACTTT

J: TRBJ1-5
V: TRBV6-5
D: -
size: few
CDR3: CASTPGLADGQPQHF
DNA: TGTGCCAGCACCCCGGGTTTGGCAGACGGGCAGCCCCAGCATTTT

J: TRBJ2-7
V: TRBV5-5
D: -
size: -
CDR3: CASSYADGAAYEQYF
DNA: TGTGCCAGCAGCTACGCTGATGGGGCGGCCTACGAGCAGTACTTC

J: TRBJ2-7
V: TRBV29-1
D: -
size: -
CDR3: CSVESTYEQYF
DNA: TGCAGCGTTGAGAGCACCTACGAGCAGTACTTC

J: TRBJ2-7
V: TRBV4-3
D: -
size: once
CDR3: CASSQERGSYEQYF
DNA: TGCGCCAGCAGCCAAGAGAGAGGGAGCTACGAGCAGTACTTC

J: TRBJ2-1
V: TRBV7-9
D: TRBD1
size: -
CDR3: CASSPTGQGRTREQFF
DNA: TGTGCCAGCAGCCCGACAGGACAGGGGAGGACCCGCGAGCAGTTCTTC

J: TRBJ2-1
V: TRBV6-1
D: -
size: -
CDR3: CASSEVGGGNEQFF
DNA: TGTGCCAGCAGTGAAGTCGGGGGAGGCAATGAGCAGTTCTTC